These T cell receptor beta chains were read from a single sample in a study of blood T cell repertoires in COVID-19. Here immunoSEQ multiplex PCR was the method, and the copy in TCRdb shows in-frame clones only, minus some. Here the sample spans 69,000 or so clones, roughly four fifths being singletons. Sequenced sample: peripheral blood. The receptor set was obtained from a woman over 75 with acute or convalescent COVID-19. Both conserved end residues are trimmed from each CDR3. Clone size is not always given. Where it is, it says once, few, many or a class for expanded clones.

clone_size,j_call,v_call,cdr3_aa
once,TRBJ2-7,TRBV6-4,ASSEVGGGPYEQY
.,TRBJ2-7,TRBV3-1/TRBV3-2,ASAEGQGKSYEQY
.,TRBJ1-6,TRBV2,AGRDRRTPGVSPLH
.,TRBJ1-6,TRBV6-5,ASSYSRTGVSPLH
.,TRBJ2-7,TRBV3-1/TRBV3-2,ASSPPDSPYEQY
.,TRBJ1-5,TRBV4-1,ASSQAQGGANNQPQH
.,TRBJ2-6,TRBV9,ASSVQGANVLT
.,TRBJ1-6,TRBV6-5,ASSPSSGAVSPLH
.,TRBJ1-1,TRBV12-3/TRBV12-4,ASTKVEGAEAF
.,TRBJ2-3,TRBV9,ASNSIHTDTQY
.,TRBJ2-6,TRBV20-1,SASGDRALGANVLT
.,TRBJ2-7,TRBV2,ASSYDRASSYEQY
.,TRBJ1-2,TRBV18,ASSQDYRVLGYGYT
.,TRBJ2-1,TRBV5-1,ASSRSTSGAINEQF
.,TRBJ1-5,TRBV7-8,ASSLGALYSNQPQH
.,TRBJ2-3,TRBV11-3,ASSLGAPDTQY
.,TRBJ2-2,TRBV6-6,ASRRDMTGELF
.,TRBJ1-1,TRBV11-2,ASSSKPTGGHTEAF
few,TRBJ1-1,TRBV11-2,ASSLVGTEAF
.,TRBJ2-1,TRBV7-2,ASSLGRGSYNEQF
.,TRBJ2-5,TRBV6-5,ASSYGTSGPQETQY
.,TRBJ1-5,TRBV2,ASTGQNQPQH
.,TRBJ1-3,TRBV4-1,ASSQENGPGNTIY
.,TRBJ1-5,TRBV6-1,ASSEGLLSNQPQH
.,TRBJ2-2,TRBV5-8,ASSFFNRNTGELF
.,TRBJ2-5,TRBV5-5,ASSLGQRGGLVTQY
few,TRBJ1-6,TRBV27,ASSFDRYNSPLH
.,TRBJ2-5,TRBV5-4,ASSLDLGTGKETQY
.,TRBJ1-3,TRBV6-6,ASRLGSGNTIY
.,TRBJ2-1,TRBV30,AWSKGGGRHEQF
.,TRBJ1-1,TRBV15,ATSRDGGVAEAF
.,TRBJ2-1,TRBV5-1,ASQPLAGGSNEQF
.,TRBJ1-2,TRBV6-6,ASSALDRGDYGYT
.,TRBJ2-3,TRBV6-2/TRBV6-3,ASSYSTLDKLPDTDTQY
.,TRBJ1-3,TRBV6-5,ASSGGRTGNTIY
.,TRBJ2-7,TRBV6-6,ASSYYSGGPREQY
.,TRBJ1-3,TRBV3-1/TRBV3-2,ASSPRGNSGNTIY
.,TRBJ2-7,TRBV7-2,ASSQVFSYEQY
.,TRBJ1-1,TRBV11-2,ASRIGGAGTEAF
.,TRBJ2-5,TRBV11-3,ASSASGGPETQY
.,TRBJ2-6,TRBV5-1,ASSGLQGTSGANVLT